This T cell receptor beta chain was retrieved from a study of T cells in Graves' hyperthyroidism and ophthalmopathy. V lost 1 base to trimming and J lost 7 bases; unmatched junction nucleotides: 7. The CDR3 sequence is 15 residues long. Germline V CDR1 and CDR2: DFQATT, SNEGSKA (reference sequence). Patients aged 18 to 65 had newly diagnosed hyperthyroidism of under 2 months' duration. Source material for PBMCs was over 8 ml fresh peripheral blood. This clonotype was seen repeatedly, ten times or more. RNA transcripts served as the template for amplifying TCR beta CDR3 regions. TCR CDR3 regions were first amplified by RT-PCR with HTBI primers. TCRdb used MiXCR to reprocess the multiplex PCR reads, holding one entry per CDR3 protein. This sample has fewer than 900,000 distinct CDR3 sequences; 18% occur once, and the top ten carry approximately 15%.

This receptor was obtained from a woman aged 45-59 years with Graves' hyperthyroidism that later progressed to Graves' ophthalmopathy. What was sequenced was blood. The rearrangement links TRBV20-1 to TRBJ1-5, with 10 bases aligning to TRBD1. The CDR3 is CSARAPGQGWQPQHF. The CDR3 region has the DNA TGCAGTGCTAGAGCACCGGGACAGGGGTGGCAGCCCCAGCATTTT.